The next 10 T cell receptor beta chains were all read from a single sample in a study of blood T cell repertoires in COVID-19 (dated by TCRdb to the early 2020s). Receptor amplification or capture employed the immunoSEQ multiplex PCR assay. As stored in TCRdb, this immuneACCESS dataset retains in-frame rearrangements with V and J assigned. A fraction of the clones does not appear; measured against another copy, unresolved V genes explain less than half of the discrepancy, and the remainder lacks a known reason. This sample lists roughly 70,000 clones; approximately 77% were detected once. Under 2.5% of the sample belongs to the ten largest clones. The sequenced sample was peripheral blood. The receptors were sampled from a man in his 70s with COVID-19, enrolled during active disease.

The chain employs TRBV19 and TRBJ2-7; 14 positions match TRBD2. Germline V lookup: CDR1 LNHDA, CDR2 SQIVND (reference sequence). Trimming cost V 3 bases and J 3 bases; bases outside gene matches: 7. The CDR3 has 17 residues. The chain's CDR3 is CASSMDAGTSGSYEQYF. The CDR3 region has the DNA TGTGCCAGTAGTATGGATGCCGGGACTAGCGGGAGCTACGAGCAGTACTTC. Full variable domain (outside the CDR3, taken from reference TRBV19 and TRBJ2-7): DGGITQSPKYLFRKEGQNVTLSCEQNLNHDAMYWYRQDPGQGLRLIYYSQIVNDFQKGDIAEGYSVSREKKESFPLTVTSAQKNPTAFYLCASSMDAGTSGSYEQYFGPGTRLTVT.

The V and J genes are TRBV12-3 or TRBV12-4 and TRBJ1-2; a possible D gene is TRBD1 (5 bases). The CDR3 length is 13 residues. Trimming removed 4 bases at V and 7 bases at J, with 13 bases between. The CDR3 is CASSSGGVIGYTF. CDR3 nucleotides: TGTGCCAGCAGTTCGGGGGGAGTTATTGGCTACACCTTC.

The chain links TRBV3-1 (or the pseudogene TRBV3-2) to TRBJ1-1; a possible D gene is TRBD1 (5 bases). The V gene's germline CDR1 is LGHDT and CDR2 YNNKEL (reference sequence). CDR3 length equals 16 residues. Deletions cut 4 bases from V and 11 bases from J, with 26 bases between. CDR3 in DNA: TGTGCCAGCAGCCCTGGGCAGGGCAGGGCGCGGTATAGGGCTTTCTTT. Translated, it gives CASSPGQGRARYRAFF.

About this clone: The junction shows a germline mismatch at one end, possibly a read error. The V gene is TRBV27, the J gene TRBJ2-2; D is ambiguous. This CDR3 has 13 amino acids. The germline V gene encodes CDR1 MNHEY and CDR2 SMNVEV (reference sequence). CDR3 residues: CATSAQNTGELFF. DNA for the CDR3: TGTGCCACCAGTGCACAGAACACCGGGGAGCTGTTTTTT.

The chain joins TRBV10-3 to TRBJ1-1; D unclear. This CDR3 is 15 amino acids long. The V gene's germline CDR1 is ENHRY and CDR2 SYGVKD. With 3 bases removed from V and 1 base from J, the gap between germline ends came to 12 bases. The CDR3 sequence: CAISDRGLANTEAFF. The CDR3 DNA sequence: TGTGCCATCAGTGACAGAGGCCTAGCGAACACTGAAGCTTTCTTT.

This chain connects TRBV24-1 to TRBJ2-1; 10 bases are a match to TRBD2. The V segment lost 4 bases and the J segment 6 bases; nucleotides outside the gene matches: 5. The germline V gene encodes CDR1 KGHDR and CDR2 SFDVKD. This CDR3 comprises 15 residues. This CDR3 reads CATSDSGRASNEQFF. The DNA of the CDR3 is TGTGCCACCAGTGACAGCGGGAGGGCCTCCAATGAGCAGTTCTTC.

The gene calls are TRBV4-3 and TRBJ2-1, with D possibly being TRBD2 (7 bases). Germline values: CDR1 LGHNA, CDR2 YSLEER. V was pared by 0 bases and J by 7 bases, with 16 bases between. The CDR3 spans 16 residues. DNA of the CDR3: TGCGCCAGCAGCCAAGATTCAACAGGGCGGGGGAATGAGCAGTTCTTC. Amino acid sequence: CASSQDSTGRGNEQFF.

The V and J genes are TRBV5-1 and TRBJ2-5, with D tentatively TRBD2 (5 bases). V lost 1 base and J lost 2, with 9 bases in between. The CDR3 spans 14 residues. Germline CDR1 and CDR2: SGHRS and YFSETQ. Here the CDR3 reads CASSLNSGQETQYF. The CDR3 DNA reads TGCGCCAGCAGCTTGAACAGCGGACAAGAGACCCAGTACTTC.

The table lists this clone with a few counts. The rearrangement uses TRBV28 and TRBJ1-1; D might be TRBD1 (5 bases). Trimming stripped 2 bases from V and 4 bases from J, with 5 bases between. Germline V gene data show CDR1 as MDHEN and CDR2 as SYDVKM. This CDR3 is built from 12 residues. The CDR3 is CASSLGATEAFF. DNA of the CDR3: TGTGCCAGCAGTTTAGGGGCCACTGAAGCTTTCTTT.

The V and J genes are TRBV30 and TRBJ2-1; D is possibly TRBD2 (6 bases). V lost 0 bases to trimming and J lost 8 bases, with 14 bases between them. CDR1 GTSNPN and CDR2 SVGIG come from the germline V gene (reference sequence). This CDR3 spans 14 amino acids. The CDR3 sequence is CAWSVHGSGDEQFF. Here the CDR3 DNA reads TGTGCCTGGAGTGTACACGGGAGCGGCGATGAGCAGTTCTTC.